This T cell receptor beta chain was retrieved from a study of shared clonotypes between healthy human individuals. The study, taken as a whole, reports: Some clonotypes were shared by all four sorted-subset donors, while others were not shared. The non-shared ones had lower generation probabilities than the shared ones. Represented diversity, genetic and exposure-history alike, was limited by few donors.

Adults of Caucasian background living in Nashville, Tennessee made up all donors. On this clone itself: What it binds is not known.

Sequencing was performed with immunoSEQ multiplex PCR; in TCRdb, only in-frame clones are kept and a portion is missing. Of roughly 2 million clones listed, approximately 94% were seen once; the top ten hold around 0.13%. V was trimmed by 2 bases and J by 8 bases, leaving 13 bases between them. Per germline, CDR1 LNHDA and CDR2 SQIVND (reference sequence). The CDR3 has 15 residues. Sequences were obtained from naive CD4+ T cells sorted from blood. Subset given: CD45RA+ positively selected. The receptor was isolated from a man younger than 35 in good health. The V and J genes are TRBV19 and TRBJ1-6; D may be TRBD1 (5 bases). This CDR3 reads CASSISGGQDSPLHF. The CDR3 DNA is TGTGCCAGTAGTATATCGGGGGGTCAGGATTCACCCCTCCACTTT.